These 27 T cell receptor beta chains came from one sample sequenced in a study of blood T cells in healthy people across ages. A second roughly 6 to 12 cycle PCR used barcoded and J-beta primers. TCRdb itself ran the 5' RACE reads through MiXCR, one entry per CDR3 protein. The profile shows roughly 700,000 distinct CDR3 sequences, about half of them singletons. The specimen sequenced was blood. These TCRs come from a woman aged 55-70 years in good health.

The J gene is TRBJ2-7, the V gene TRBV6-4; TRBD2 is a possible D gene (6 bases). The germline V gene has CDR1 MRHNA and CDR2 SNTAGT. Deletions cut 6 bases from V and 0 bases from J, with 15 bases between. The CDR3 has 15 amino acids. The CDR3 region has the DNA TGTGCCAGCAGGAATCCACTAGCCCGCTCCTACGAGCAGTACTTC. Its protein product is CASRNPLARSYEQYF.

The rearrangement joins TRBV5-1 to TRBJ2-5; 8 bases are a match to TRBD1. This CDR3 is 14 amino acids long. Germline V lookup: CDR1 SGHRS, CDR2 YFSETQ. V dropped 4 bases and J dropped 11; count of bases not matched to a gene: 13. Here the CDR3 DNA reads TGCGCCAGCAGCACGGGACAGGCGGTGGATGAGCAGTACTTC. The encoded protein is CASSTGQAVDEQYF. Complete variable domain (other parts from reference TRBV5-1 and TRBJ2-5): KAGVTQTPRYLIKTRGQQVTLSCSPISGHRSVSWYQQTPGQGLQFLFEYFSETQRNKGNFPGRFSGRQFSNSRSEMNVSTLELGDSALYLCASSTGQAVDEQYFGPGTRLLVL.

The chain carries TRBV4-2 and TRBJ1-4; D possibly corresponds to TRBD1 (5 bases). CDR3 size: 16 residues. V was trimmed by 0 bases and J by 6 bases, leaving 14 bases between them. Germline lookup yields CDR1 LGHNA and CDR2 YNFKEQ. The CDR3 is CASSQDLGGVDEKLFF. The CDR3 nucleotides are TGTGCCAGCAGCCAAGATCTCGGGGGGGTGGATGAAAAACTGTTTTTT.

The chain recombines TRBV20-1 with TRBJ2-5; maybe TRBD1 (5 bases). CDR3 length equals 11 residues. Looked up from germline, CDR1 is DFQATT and CDR2 is SNEGSKA (reference sequence). V was clipped by 5 bases and J by 11 bases, with 15 bases between them. The CDR3, as DNA: TGCAGTGCTCCAGGGTACAATGAGCAGTACTTC. Its translation is CSAPGYNEQYF.

The chain employs TRBV25-1 and TRBJ2-3, with 13 bases identical to TRBD2. With 5 bases clipped from V and 1 base from J, the junction kept 6 bases outside the gene matches. Looked up from germline, CDR1 is MGHDK and CDR2 is SYGVNS. CDR3 length: 17 amino acids. The CDR3 spells CASSRTSGGGGTDTQYF. Written as DNA, the CDR3 is TGTGCCAGCAGTCGGACTAGCGGGGGCGGCGGCACAGATACGCAGTATTTT.

V usage is TRBV20-1 and J usage is TRBJ2-5; a weak D match, TRBD2 (6 bases). The V end was cut by 3 bases, the J end by 4 bases, with 18 bases between. The CDR3 is made up of 15 amino acids. Per germline, CDR1 DFQATT and CDR2 SNEGSKA (reference sequence). The CDR3 DNA follows: TGCAGTGCTAGCTTCCGGGACGGGGGTGGAGAGACCCAGTACTTC. Translating gives CSASFRDGGGETQYF.

This clonotype came up a few times. The rearrangement links TRBV29-1 to TRBJ2-3; D tentatively fits TRBD1 or TRBD2 (5 bases each). The V end lost 6 bases, the J end lost 0 bases, and 10 bases lay between the germline ends. Germline CDR1 reads SQVTM; CDR2 reads ANQGSEA. The CDR3 consists of 13 residues. The CDR3, as DNA: TGCAGCGTGACCCGGGACAGCACAGATACGCAGTATTTT. It is translated as CSVTRDSTDTQYF.

The count of this clonotype is one. This chain joins TRBV18 and TRBJ1-5; the match to TRBD1 covers 9 bases. Germline lookup yields CDR1 KGHSH and CDR2 LQKENI. Germline trimming cut 2 bases from V and 11 bases from J; bases unmatched to any gene: 4. The CDR3 runs to 13 residues. The CDR3 nucleotides read TGTGCCAGCTCACCAGGGACAGGGTATGCCCAGCATTTT. Translated: CASSPGTGYAQHF.

This clonotype has only a few counts. The V and J genes are TRBV27 and TRBJ2-7, with D tentatively TRBD1 or TRBD2 (5 bases each). V lost 2 bases and J lost 1, with 15 bases in between. CDR1 is MNHEY and CDR2 is SMNVEV in the germline V gene (reference sequence). The CDR3 consists of 16 residues. CDR3 sequence (DNA): TGTGCCAGCAGTTTAGAGCGCCCTGGGGGATCCTACGAGCAGTACTTC. It specifies CASSLERPGGSYEQYF.

This clonotype was counted ten times or more. With a much larger clone just one base away, this may be a read error. The V gene is TRBV3-1, the J gene TRBJ2-5; D not resolved. CDR1 and CDR2 from the germline V gene are LGHDT and YNNKEL (reference sequence). Trimming removed 8 bases from V and 3 bases from J, with 16 bases in between. The CDR3 runs 14 residues. The CDR3: CASGVAQSEETQYF. CDR3 nucleotide sequence: TGTGCCAGCGGGGTGGCCCAGAGTGAAGAGACCCAGTACTTC.

Of note for this clonotype: A much larger clone differs by one base, so this may be a read error. The chain links TRBV3-1 to TRBJ2-5, with 10 bases that match TRBD2. Germline V gives CDR1 LGHDT, CDR2 YNNKEL (reference sequence). This CDR3 spans 16 amino acids. V shed 7 bases and J 2 bases; nucleotides not matched to a gene: 10. The CDR3 nucleotides read TGTGCCAGCACCATAGCGGGAGGACGGGGTCAAGAGACCCAGTACTTC. It is translated as CASTIAGGRGQETQYF.

The V and J genes are TRBV3-1 and TRBJ2-7; 10 positions match TRBD1. This CDR3 has 15 residues. Germline values: CDR1 LGHDT, CDR2 YNNKEL (reference sequence). V gave up 2 bases and J gave up 4 bases; unmatched junction bases: 5. The CDR3 loop is CASSQSRDRGYEQYF. The CDR3 coding sequence is TGTGCCAGCAGCCAAAGCCGGGACAGGGGATACGAGCAGTACTTC.

This clonotype was detected a few times. The chain couples TRBV27 to TRBJ2-7, with D tentatively TRBD2 (6 bases). Germline CDR1 reads MNHEY; CDR2 reads SMNVEV (reference sequence). Trimming took off 5 bases at V and 3 bases at J, with 14 bases between the two ends. CDR3 size: 14 residues. The CDR3 loop reads CASSLRVGSYEQYF. The CDR3 DNA sequence: TGTGCCAGCAGTCTCCGCGTCGGGAGCTACGAGCAGTACTTC.

The rearrangement links TRBV6-2 or TRBV6-3 to TRBJ2-5; 9 bases are a match to TRBD2. Germline trimming cut 7 bases from V and 5 bases from J; bases unmatched to any gene: 11. Per germline, CDR1 MNHEY and CDR2 SVGEGT. The length of the CDR3 is 15 residues. CDR3 protein: CASNPFGTSWETQYF. DNA of the CDR3: TGTGCCAGCAACCCTTTTGGGACTAGCTGGGAGACCCAGTACTTC.

The chain is built from TRBV10-3 and TRBJ1-2; D is unresolved. CDR3 size: 13 residues. Germline V gene sequence: CDR1 ENHRY, CDR2 SYGVKD. Deletions cut 6 bases from V and 6 bases from J, with 14 bases between. CDR3 sequence reads: CAISQVGGDGYTF. The CDR3 DNA reads TGTGCCATCAGCCAAGTGGGAGGCGATGGCTACACCTTC.

This clonotype has a count of ten or more. The chain uses TRBV12-3 or TRBV12-4 and TRBJ1-2, with a tentative D call TRBD1 (5 bases). V lost 1 base, J lost 4 bases, and 7 bases lay in between. This CDR3 region has 13 residues. CDR3 bases: TGTGCCAGCAGTTTAGGAGGGGTCTATGGCTACACCTTC. Protein: CASSLGGVYGYTF.

This clonotype has just a few counts. The genes are TRBV29-1 and TRBJ2-1, with D tentatively TRBD2 (6 bases). Germline V CDR1 and CDR2: SQVTM, ANQGSEA. V gave up 4 bases and J gave up 11 bases, with 21 bases separating them. The CDR3 consists of 14 residues. CDR3: CSVGGPFSGSKQFF. The DNA of the CDR3 is TGCAGCGTTGGGGGACCATTTAGCGGAAGTAAGCAGTTCTTC.

In its sample, this clonotype was seen a few times. The chain is built from TRBV12-3 or TRBV12-4 and TRBJ2-7; unclear D gene. The V end was cut by 1 base, the J end by 7 bases, with 14 bases between. This CDR3 contains 14 residues. CDR3 sequence: CASSLVVGIREQYF. In nucleotides, the CDR3 is TGTGCCAGCAGTTTAGTCGTGGGGATTAGGGAGCAGTACTTC.

This chain joins TRBV11-1 and TRBJ2-7; the D gene is possibly TRBD2 (6 bases). The germline CDR1 and CDR2 sequences are SGHAT and FQDESV (reference sequence). This CDR3 spans 17 amino acids. Trimming cost V 0 bases and J 0 bases, with 15 bases left between them. CDR3 nucleotide sequence: TGTGCCAGCAGCTTAGCGCTGGGCGGGGTCACCTCCTACGAGCAGTACTTC. Protein product: CASSLALGGVTSYEQYF.

This rearrangement joins TRBV6-5 to TRBJ2-5, with a possible D match to TRBD2 (5 bases). The V and J ends lost 0 bases and 2 bases respectively, with 10 bases between them. The CDR3 runs 15 residues. Looked up from germline, CDR1 is MNHEY and CDR2 is SVGAGI. CDR3 amino acids: CASSYSPSWQETQYF. For the CDR3, the DNA is TGTGCCAGCAGTTACTCTCCTAGCTGGCAAGAGACCCAGTACTTC.

This sequence joins TRBV2 and TRBJ2-1, with D uncertain. Germline-derived CDR1 and CDR2 are SNHLY and FYNNEI. The CDR3 totals 13 residues. The germline V and J ends were trimmed by 4 bases and 4 bases, with 8 bases remaining between them. CDR3 nucleotide sequence: TGTGCCAGCAGTGTACGGAGTTACAATGAGCAGTTCTTC. It yields the protein CASSVRSYNEQFF.

This clonotype was seen a handful of times. The chain has TRBV10-3 and TRBJ2-3, with 9 bases lining up with TRBD1. With V trimmed by 6 bases and J by 2 bases, 6 bases remained unmatched. In germline, CDR1 is ENHRY, CDR2 SYGVKD. CDR3 length: 15 residues. The CDR3 DNA reads TGTGCCATCAGACCGGGACAGGGATACACAGATACGCAGTATTTT. This gives the protein CAIRPGQGYTDTQYF.

The count of this clonotype is one. The V and J genes are TRBV7-2 and TRBJ2-5; D could derive from TRBD1 or TRBD2 (5 bases each). Germline CDR1 and CDR2: SGHTA and FQGNSA. CDR3 size: 14 residues. V was pared by 4 bases and J by 2 bases, with 11 bases between. Here the CDR3 DNA reads TGTGCCAGCAGCTATACGGGACCTCAAGAGACCCAGTACTTC. Translating gives CASSYTGPQETQYF.

The CDR3 sequence is CASSYDRVGAGNTIYF. CDR3 coding DNA: TGCGCCAGCAGTTATGACAGGGTCGGAGCTGGAAACACCATATATTTT. The V gene is TRBV5-1, the J gene TRBJ1-3; 7 bases align to TRBD1. V trimming: 5 bases; J trimming: 2 bases; junction bases outside the gene matches: 10. The germline V gene encodes CDR1 SGHRS and CDR2 YFSETQ. This CDR3 has 16 residues.

The chain has TRBV7-2 and TRBJ2-5; D ambiguous. The CDR3 length is 15 residues. The V and J ends lost 1 base and 0 bases respectively, with 9 bases between them. The V gene's germline CDR1 is SGHTA and CDR2 FQGNSA. In DNA, the CDR3 is TGTGCCAGCAGCTTAGGATCGGCGGACCAAGAGACCCAGTACTTC. It encodes CASSLGSADQETQYF.

The sample holds one count of this clonotype. The chain couples TRBV2 to TRBJ1-5; D is possibly TRBD1 (5 bases). With 9 bases removed from V and 2 bases from J, the gap between germline ends came to 11 bases. Germline-derived CDR1 and CDR2 are SNHLY and FYNNEI. There are 13 residues in the CDR3. The CDR3, as DNA: TGTGCCAGTTGCCGGGACGGCAATCAGCCCCAGCATTTT. It codes for CASCRDGNQPQHF. The variable domain in full, with the rest retrieved from reference TRBV2 and TRBJ1-5, is EPEVTQTPSHQVTQMGQEVILRCVPISNHLYFYWYRQILGQKVEFLVSFYNNEISEKSEIFDDQFSVERPDGSNFTLKIRSTKLEDSAMYFCASCRDGNQPQHFGDGTRLSIL.

The chain employs TRBV12-3 or TRBV12-4 and TRBJ2-1, with 12 bases that match TRBD2. The CDR3 is 17 residues long. V lost 6 bases, J lost 10 bases, and 16 bases stayed unmatched. CDR3 nucleotide sequence: TGTGCCAGCAGCCTCTTTCCCCAAGGACTAGCGGGGAAGGAGCAGTTCTTC. Its translation is CASSLFPQGLAGKEQFF.